The rows below give T cell receptor beta chains drawn from one sample of a study of CD4+ T cells in melanoma. Generated by immunoSEQ multiplex PCR, the TCRdb table keeps only in-frame clones and is missing some. The sample shows about 21,000 clones, over 70% of them seen only once. The source material was cells from a culture (not recorded whether cultured in vitro). The receptors derive from a human donor with melanoma. Both conserved end residues are part of each CDR3. D genes are given only for firm matches. Clone size is not always given. Where it is, it says once, few, many or a class for expanded clones.

d_call: TRBD2; clone_size: NA; v_call: TRBV18; j_call: TRBJ2-3; cdr3_aa: CASSREGNTQYF; cdr3_nt: TGTGCCAGCTCACGGGAGGGGAATACGCAGTATTTT
d_call: TRBD1; clone_size: NA; v_call: TRBV18; j_call: TRBJ1-1; cdr3_aa: CASSTRQGGVNTEAFF; cdr3_nt: TGTGCCAGCTCAACCCGACAGGGTGGGGTGAACACTGAAGCTTTCTTT
d_call: TRBD1; clone_size: few; v_call: TRBV11-3; j_call: TRBJ2-7; cdr3_aa: CASSPDRDDYEQYF; cdr3_nt: TGTGCCAGCAGCCCCGACAGGGACGACTACGAGCAGTACTTC
d_call: NA; clone_size: NA; v_call: TRBV6-6; j_call: TRBJ1-1; cdr3_aa: CASSPNGVGLNTEAFF; cdr3_nt: TGTGCCAGCAGCCCTAATGGGGTGGGCCTGAACACTGAAGCTTTCTTT
d_call: NA; clone_size: few; v_call: TRBV9; j_call: TRBJ1-2; cdr3_aa: CASTHLRGGGYTF; cdr3_nt: TGTGCCAGCACGCACCTCCGGGGGGGAGGCTACACCTTC
d_call: NA; clone_size: NA; v_call: TRBV6-5; j_call: TRBJ1-5; cdr3_aa: CASRRDALGGSPQHF; cdr3_nt: TGTGCCAGCAGGAGAGACGCGCTAGGGGGTTCGCCCCAGCATTTT
d_call: TRBD1; clone_size: NA; v_call: TRBV6-1; j_call: TRBJ2-5; cdr3_aa: CASGRDSAHGTQYF; cdr3_nt: TGTGCCAGCGGCCGGGACAGCGCCCACGGGACCCAGTACTTC
d_call: TRBD1; clone_size: NA; v_call: TRBV6-5; j_call: TRBJ2-7; cdr3_aa: CASSYSIPGGGEQYF; cdr3_nt: TGTGCCAGCAGTTACTCGATACCAGGGGGTGGCGAGCAGTACTTC
d_call: TRBD1; clone_size: NA; v_call: TRBV19; j_call: TRBJ1-5; cdr3_aa: CASSNLGQVTSNQPQHF; cdr3_nt: TGTGCCAGTAGTAACCTCGGACAGGTCACTAGCAATCAGCCCCAGCATTTT
d_call: NA; clone_size: NA; v_call: TRBV18; j_call: TRBJ2-1; cdr3_aa: CASSPGIRDNEQFF; cdr3_nt: TGTGCCAGCTCACCAGGGATCAGGGACAATGAGCAGTTCTTC
d_call: TRBD1; clone_size: NA; v_call: TRBV7-9; j_call: TRBJ2-1; cdr3_aa: CASSFLGDRANEQFF; cdr3_nt: TGTGCCAGCAGCTTCTTGGGGGACAGGGCCAATGAGCAGTTCTTC
d_call: TRBD1; clone_size: NA; v_call: TRBV4-2; j_call: TRBJ2-1; cdr3_aa: CASSQDRGTGTYNEQFF; cdr3_nt: TGTGCCAGCAGCCAAGATCGTGGGACAGGGACCTACAATGAGCAGTTCTTC
d_call: NA; clone_size: NA; v_call: TRBV30; j_call: TRBJ1-5; cdr3_aa: CAWSYRGGFQPQHF; cdr3_nt: TGTGCCTGGAGTTACCGGGGGGGGTTTCAGCCCCAGCATTTT
d_call: TRBD1; clone_size: few; v_call: TRBV5-5; j_call: TRBJ1-6; cdr3_aa: CASSPSTGYNSPLHF; cdr3_nt: TGTGCCAGCAGCCCATCGACAGGGTATAATTCACCCCTCCACTTT
d_call: TRBD1; clone_size: NA; v_call: TRBV7-9; j_call: TRBJ2-7; cdr3_aa: CASSLPPTGPNTYEQYF; cdr3_nt: TGTGCCAGCAGCTTACCCCCGACAGGGCCAAATACCTACGAGCAGTACTTC
d_call: TRBD1; clone_size: NA; v_call: TRBV2; j_call: TRBJ1-4; cdr3_aa: CASSEGDSRRKLFF; cdr3_nt: TGTGCCAGCAGTGAAGGGGACAGCCGGAGAAAACTGTTTTTT
d_call: NA; clone_size: NA; v_call: TRBV5-4; j_call: TRBJ2-7; cdr3_aa: CASSLNPGRTPYEQYF; cdr3_nt: TGTGCCAGCAGCTTAAACCCGGGCCGAACTCCCTACGAGCAGTACTTC
d_call: NA; clone_size: NA; v_call: TRBV30; j_call: TRBJ1-4; cdr3_aa: CAWGGRGKLFF; cdr3_nt: TGTGCCTGGGGCGGGAGGGGAAAACTGTTTTTT
d_call: NA; clone_size: NA; v_call: TRBV7-3; j_call: TRBJ2-3; cdr3_aa: CASSLFSGGKSTDTQYF; cdr3_nt: TGTGCCAGCAGCTTATTTTCGGGCGGGAAAAGCACAGATACGCAGTATTTT